A selection of T cell receptor beta chains follows, all from one sample in a study of shared clonotypes between healthy human individuals. Sequencing used immunoSEQ multiplex PCR; TCRdb keeps in-frame clones, though not all of them. This table holds fewer than 2.5 million clones, over 85% found once. The specimen was naive CD4+ T cells from PBMCs. The source is a man aged 18 to 29 in good health. Some clones in this sample may be carry-over from other donors' samples. Each CDR3 is given with its conserved first and last residue. The D gene is left open where the match is weak. The listing skips clone size in some rows; elsewhere it reads once, few, many or a size class.

J gene,D gene,clone size,V gene,CDR3 DNA,CDR3 protein
TRBJ1-1,NA,NA,TRBV18,TGTGCCAGCTCACCGCCCCTTCGCGCTGAAGCTTTCTTT,CASSPPLRAEAFF
TRBJ2-4,TRBD2,NA,TRBV6-5,TGTGCCAGCAGTTATCGCGGGGGGTACATTCAGTACTTC,CASSYRGGYIQYF
TRBJ2-5,TRBD2,once,TRBV28,TGTGCCAGCAGTTTAGTGTCCCTAGCGGGACGGACGGAGACCCAGTACTTC,CASSLVSLAGRTETQYF
TRBJ2-3,TRBD2,NA,TRBV7-9,TGTGCCAGCAGCTCCGGACTAGCGGGAGTGCTAGATACGCAGTATTTT,CASSSGLAGVLDTQYF
TRBJ2-3,NA,NA,TRBV7-9,TGTGCCAGCATCGAATCACAGCGAGGCACAGATACGCAGTATTTT,CASIESQRGTDTQYF
TRBJ2-1,NA,NA,TRBV28,TGTGCCAGCAGTCCAAACGCGGGACCCCAGGACAATGAGCAGTTCTTC,CASSPNAGPQDNEQFF
TRBJ2-5,TRBD2,once,TRBV19,TGTGCCAGTAGTACAGGGACTAGTCGGGAGACCCAGTACTTC,CASSTGTSRETQYF
TRBJ1-5,NA,NA,TRBV19,TGTGCCAGTAGTTGGAGGGTTCAGCCCCAGCATTTT,CASSWRVQPQHF
TRBJ2-3,NA,NA,TRBV30,TGTGCCTGGAGCAAGGGGCAGGTCAATCCAGATACGCAGTATTTT,CAWSKGQVNPDTQYF
TRBJ2-7,NA,NA,TRBV2,TGTGCCAGCAGTGACGTCTCCTACGAGCAGTACTTC,CASSDVSYEQYF
TRBJ2-7,TRBD1,NA,TRBV28,TGTGCCAGCAGTTTTCAGGGGGATGTCTACGAGCAGTACTTC,CASSFQGDVYEQYF
TRBJ2-7,TRBD1,NA,TRBV7-3,TGTGCCAGCAGCTATACTTCCGGGACAGCTCTACGGGAGCAGTACTTC,CASSYTSGTALREQYF
TRBJ2-2,NA,NA,TRBV7-8,TGTGCCAGCAGCTCCCGGACGCGGGGCAGGGACACCGGGGAGCTGTTTTTT,CASSSRTRGRDTGELFF
TRBJ1-1,NA,NA,TRBV7-9,TGTGCCAGCAGCTTACGACCGGCCCAGAACACTGAAGCTTTCTTT,CASSLRPAQNTEAFF
TRBJ1-3,NA,NA,TRBV6-5,TGTGCCAGCAGTTTTAGGGGAGGCGGAAACACCATATATTTT,CASSFRGGGNTIYF
TRBJ2-4,NA,NA,TRBV9,TGTGCCAGCAGCGTATCCCCAGGGGAACCTATAGCCAAAAACATTCAGTACTTC,CASSVSPGEPIAKNIQYF
TRBJ1-5,NA,NA,TRBV6-5,TGTGCCAGCAGAAAATATAGCAATCAGCCCCAGCATTTT,CASRKYSNQPQHF
TRBJ2-6,TRBD1,NA,TRBV15,TGTGCCACCAGCAGAGGGAGGGGGCAGGGGGCGCCTGGGGCCAACGTCCTGACTTTC,CATSRGRGQGAPGANVLTF
TRBJ1-1,NA,NA,TRBV27,TGTGCCAGCAGTCTCTCCGGGGGGATAGTCAGGACTGAAGCTTTCTTT,CASSLSGGIVRTEAFF
TRBJ1-2,NA,NA,TRBV28,TGTGCCAGCAGTTTCGGGCGGCGCGCTAACTATGGCTACACCTTC,CASSFGRRANYGYTF
TRBJ2-1,NA,NA,TRBV27,TGTGCCAGCAGTTTACCCCCTCGTTGGACGAACGCTAATGAGCAGTTCTTC,CASSLPPRWTNANEQFF
TRBJ2-3,TRBD2,NA,TRBV5-6,TGTGCCAGCAGCTTACGGACTAGCGGGAGGGCAGATACGCAGTATTTT,CASSLRTSGRADTQYF
TRBJ1-3,TRBD1,NA,TRBV7-2,TGTGCCAGCAGCTTAGGGGGAACAGGGGCTGGAAACACCATATATTTT,CASSLGGTGAGNTIYF
TRBJ1-2,TRBD1,NA,TRBV9,TGTGCCAGCACCAACACCATGGCTCCGGCCGGGACAGGGAATGGCTACACCTTC,CASTNTMAPAGTGNGYTF
TRBJ2-7,NA,once,TRBV28,TGTGCCAGCAACATCCCGACTAGTCGCCACGAGCAGTACTTC,CASNIPTSRHEQYF
TRBJ2-3,NA,NA,TRBV5-4,TGTGCCAGCAGATTAGGTACAGGGAGCACAGATACGCAGTATTTT,CASRLGTGSTDTQYF
TRBJ1-3,NA,once,TRBV7-5,TGTGCCAGAAGCCCTCGGGACAGGGAAGCAGGAAACACCATATATTTT,CARSPRDREAGNTIYF
TRBJ2-7,NA,NA,TRBV19,TGTGCCAGTACCCAGGGAGTTTCGAGCTCCTACGAGCAGTACTTC,CASTQGVSSSYEQYF
TRBJ2-3,TRBD2,NA,TRBV27,TGTGCCAGCAGTACCGGACTAGCGGACCTATACACAGATACGCAGTATTTT,CASSTGLADLYTDTQYF
TRBJ1-5,TRBD1,NA,TRBV7-2,TGTGCCAGCAGCTTAGTATCGACAGGGCCGACGCCCCAGCATTTT,CASSLVSTGPTPQHF
TRBJ1-2,NA,NA,TRBV4-2,TGTGCCAGCAGCCAAGTAGCCCAGTACCCCTACACCTTC,CASSQVAQYPYTF
TRBJ2-7,TRBD1,NA,TRBV5-6,TGTGCCAGCAGCTTGTCAGGCCAGGGGGCTCTCTACGAGCAGTACTTC,CASSLSGQGALYEQYF
TRBJ2-1,NA,NA,TRBV4-1,TGCGCCAGCAGCCAAGGGATTACACCGAGCTCCTACAATGAGCAGTTCTTC,CASSQGITPSSYNEQFF
TRBJ1-5,NA,few,TRBV6-6,TGTGCCAGCAGTTACGGGAGCAATCAGCCCCAGCATTTT,CASSYGSNQPQHF
TRBJ1-1,TRBD1,few,TRBV30,TGTGCCTGGAGTGTACAGGGGAGCACTGAAGCTTTCTTT,CAWSVQGSTEAFF
TRBJ2-7,NA,NA,TRBV28,TGTGCCAGCAGTTCCACAGGGATTTCCTACGAGCAGTACTTC,CASSSTGISYEQYF
TRBJ2-7,NA,NA,TRBV5-4,TGTGCCAGCAGCTTGGGGACCTCTATTCCCTACGAGCAGTACTTC,CASSLGTSIPYEQYF
TRBJ2-7,NA,NA,TRBV5-6,TGTGCCAGCAGGGCGTCTGGGGGCGGATACGAGCAGTACTTC,CASRASGGGYEQYF
TRBJ2-5,NA,NA,TRBV12-5,TGTGCTAGTGGTCTGACAGAAGAGACCCAGTACTTC,CASGLTEETQYF
TRBJ2-7,NA,NA,TRBV9,TGTGCCAGCAGCCCCCAGACAGCTGCCTACGAGCAGTACTTC,CASSPQTAAYEQYF
TRBJ1-2,NA,NA,TRBV6-6,TGTGCCAGCAGTTACGAGACCCGCCAACGCTACACCTTC,CASSYETRQRYTF
TRBJ2-6,NA,NA,TRBV5-1,TGCGCCAGCAGCTCGGTGTCTGGGGCCAACGTCCTGACTTTC,CASSSVSGANVLTF
TRBJ2-7,NA,NA,TRBV6-5,TGTGCCAGCAGCTTAGGACTCCTCTACGAGCAGTACTTC,CASSLGLLYEQYF
TRBJ1-5,TRBD1,NA,TRBV2,TGTGCCAGTGGACAGGAGAGCAATCAGCCCCAGCATTTT,CASGQESNQPQHF
TRBJ2-1,NA,once,TRBV9,TGTGCCAGCAGCTCAAAAATAGCCCTAAACCAGGGCTCCTACAATAGTGAGCAGTTCTTC,CASSSKIALNQGSYNSEQFF